Below, one T cell receptor (beta chain) is given with its context. Assay: immunoSEQ multiplex PCR; the TCRdb copy retains only in-frame clones and omits some. Among around 110,000 clones listed, 86% were seen once. These data are taken from a study of blood T cell repertoires in COVID-19. Source material: peripheral blood. This sequence originates from a middle-aged man with acute or convalescent COVID-19.

DNA for the CDR3: TGTGCCAGCGGGGGACAGGGGGCCCCCGGGAATGAGCAGTTCTTC. As protein: CASGGQGAPGNEQFF. V is TRBV7-9 and J is TRBJ2-1, with 12 bases aligning to TRBD1. This CDR3 comprises 15 residues. With V trimmed by 8 bases and J by 7 bases, 9 bases remained unmatched. CDR1 and CDR2 from the germline V gene are SEHNR and FQNEAQ (reference sequence).